These 27 T cell receptor beta chains were sequenced from one sample in a study of blood T cell repertoires in COVID-19. The assay was immunoSEQ multiplex PCR, and TCRdb's table has in-frame clones only and misses some. The sample lists 75,000 to 80,000 clones, 88% occurring once. Specimen: peripheral blood. The receptors derive from a human donor in a cohort sampled during active COVID-19.

This chain joins TRBV6-6 and TRBJ1-5; 8 bases map to TRBD1. This CDR3 has 14 amino acids. Germline V CDR1 and CDR2: MNHNY, SVGAGI (reference sequence). The junction had 1 base not matched to a gene; V was cut back by 5 bases and J by 1 base. The CDR3 bases are TGTGCCAGCAGTCAGGGGGCAAGCAATCAGCCCCAGCATTTT. Encoded protein: CASSQGASNQPQHF.

This rearrangement joins TRBV7-2 to TRBJ1-1; D ambiguous. The length of the CDR3 is 13 residues. Germline V CDR1 and CDR2: SGHTA, FQGNSA. Trimming removed 4 bases from V and 3 bases from J, with 9 bases in between. CDR3 nucleotides: TGTGCCAGCAGCTATTCCCCGGACACTGAAGCTTTCTTT. It encodes CASSYSPDTEAFF.

V and J are TRBV7-2 and TRBJ2-3, with a weak D call TRBD2 (6 bases). The CDR3 loop spans 15 amino acids. The V end was cut by 2 bases, the J end by 2 bases, with 11 bases between. Germline CDR1 and CDR2: SGHTA and FQGNSA. CDR3 region: CASSLLGGVTDTQYF. The CDR3 nucleotides read TGTGCCAGCAGCTTACTGGGCGGGGTCACAGATACGCAGTATTTT.

The chain couples TRBV7-2 to TRBJ1-2; 7 nucleotides line up with TRBD1. V shed 4 bases and J 4 bases; nucleotides not matched to a gene: 6. This CDR3 comprises 14 residues. Germline CDR1 is SGHTA and CDR2 is FQGNSA. The CDR3 coding sequence is TGTGCCAGCAGCTCGGGACAGTTTAGCTATGGCTACACCTTC. Translating gives CASSSGQFSYGYTF.

This rearrangement joins TRBV3-1 (or the pseudogene TRBV3-2) to TRBJ1-3, with unresolved D. Germline lookup yields CDR1 LGHDT and CDR2 YNNKEL (reference sequence). This CDR3 contains 13 residues. Trimming cost V 1 base and J 4 bases, with 5 bases left between them. CDR3 nucleotide sequence: TGTGCCAGCAGCCAAGTAGTCGGAAACACCATATATTTT. As protein: CASSQVVGNTIYF.

The chain employs TRBV7-6 and TRBJ2-2, with 9 bases that match TRBD1. The CDR3 extends over 16 amino acids. V lost 1 base and J lost 2; bases outside the gene matches: 2. Germline-derived CDR1 and CDR2 are SGHVS and FNYEAQ. CDR3 residues: CASSLDRGLNTGELFF. The CDR3 DNA is TGTGCCAGCAGCTTAGACAGGGGGCTCAACACCGGGGAGCTGTTTTTT.

The chain joins TRBV7-7 to TRBJ2-5, with D tentatively TRBD1 (6 bases). Germline lookup yields CDR1 SSHAT and CDR2 FNYEAQ (reference sequence). V was pared by 4 bases and J by 2 bases, with 8 bases between. CDR3 size: 13 residues. The CDR3 loop is CASSYGQQETQYF. The CDR3 DNA reads TGTGCCAGCAGCTACGGACAGCAAGAGACCCAGTACTTC.

V usage is TRBV7-6 and J usage is TRBJ2-7, with TRBD1 matching 11 bases. With V trimmed by 1 base and J by 5 bases, 4 bases remained unmatched. Germline CDR1 is SGHVS and CDR2 is FNYEAQ. This CDR3 region has 15 residues. The CDR3, as DNA: TGTGCCAGCAGCTTAGGGGGACAGGGGGGCCACGAGCAGTACTTC. This encodes CASSLGGQGGHEQYF.

The V call is TRBV5-1, the J call TRBJ2-7; the D gene is possibly TRBD2 (6 bases). The CDR3 contains 15 residues. V was trimmed by 0 bases and J by 0 bases, leaving 10 bases between them. The germline CDR1 and CDR2 sequences are SGHRS and YFSETQ. DNA for the CDR3: TGCGCCAGCAGCTTGGTGGCGGGACCCTCCTACGAGCAGTACTTC. Amino acids: CASSLVAGPSYEQYF.

This clone was counted a single time. The chain employs TRBV6-6 and TRBJ1-4; 9 nucleotides match TRBD1. With V trimmed by 4 bases and J by 6 bases, 3 bases remained unmatched. Germline CDR1 MNHNY, CDR2 SVGAGI (reference sequence). This CDR3 has 14 residues. The CDR3 loop is CASSSRDRDEKLFF. CDR3 nucleotide sequence: TGTGCCAGCAGTTCCCGGGACAGGGATGAAAAACTGTTTTTT.

The V and J genes are TRBV19 and TRBJ2-4, with D possibly matching TRBD2 (5 bases). The ends were cut back, 3 bases at V and 4 bases at J, with 13 bases in the middle. The length of the CDR3 is 15 residues. Per germline, CDR1 LNHDA and CDR2 SQIVND (reference sequence). CDR3 region: CASSMLGESKNIQYF. CDR3 DNA sequence: TGTGCCAGTAGTATGTTGGGAGAGAGTAAAAACATTCAGTACTTC.

The V call is TRBV6-6, the J call TRBJ2-1; D is perhaps TRBD2 (6 bases). The length of the CDR3 is 13 residues. CDR1 and CDR2 (germline): MNHNY, SVGAGI (reference sequence). V was trimmed by 7 bases and J by 9 bases, leaving 16 bases between them. CDR3 sequence reads: CASNEGLFFEQFF. CDR3 DNA: TGTGCCAGCAATGAGGGACTTTTCTTTGAGCAGTTCTTC.

A single count supports this clone. V is TRBV6-5 and J is TRBJ2-3; 8 bases line up with TRBD2. Unmatched junction bases numbered 10, after V lost 7 bases and J lost 7 bases. The CDR3 spans 14 residues. Per the germline V gene, CDR1 is MNHEY and CDR2 is SVGAGI. Written as DNA, the CDR3 is TGTGCCAGCAAAGCCGGGGGGGCGGGCAATACGCAGTATTTT. The encoded protein is CASKAGGAGNTQYF.

The CDR3 loop is CASSRAGGYQETQYF. CDR3 bases: TGTGCCAGCTCACGAGCGGGGGGGTACCAAGAGACCCAGTACTTC. The V and J genes are TRBV18 and TRBJ2-5; 10 bases agree with TRBD2. Trimming took 4 bases from V and 0 from J; bases not matched to a gene: 2. Germline V gives CDR1 KGHSH, CDR2 LQKENI. There are 15 residues in the CDR3.

The CDR3 sequence: CASSDAGTGGTDTQYF. Here the CDR3 DNA reads TGTGCCAGCAGTGACGCCGGGACAGGGGGCACAGATACGCAGTATTTT. The chain is built from TRBV6-1 and TRBJ2-3, with 10 bases fitting TRBD1. V trimming: 3 bases; J trimming: 1 base; junction bases outside the gene matches: 4. The CDR3 sequence is 16 residues long. The germline V gene has CDR1 MNHNS and CDR2 SASEGT.

V and J are TRBV12-3 or TRBV12-4 and TRBJ2-3, with D possibly being TRBD2 (5 bases). The CDR3 is 13 residues long. V shed 4 bases and J shed 8 bases, with 13 bases lying between them. The CDR3 region is CASSWTDRGTQYF. CDR3 nucleotide sequence: TGTGCCAGCAGTTGGACCGACCGGGGTACGCAGTATTTT.

V is TRBV9 and J is TRBJ1-6; D is unresolved. CDR3 length equals 15 residues. The ends were cut back, 0 bases at V and 8 bases at J, with 12 bases in the middle. The germline CDR1 and CDR2 sequences are SGDLS and YYNGEE. As DNA, the CDR3 is TGTGCCAGCAGCGTAGCGGGGAGAGTAGATTCACCCCTCCACTTT. It yields the protein CASSVAGRVDSPLHF.

The gene calls are TRBV2 and TRBJ2-1, with TRBD2 matching over 8 bases. V gave up 8 bases and J gave up 10 bases; unmatched junction bases: 7. Germline V gene lookup returns CDR1 SNHLY and CDR2 FYNNEI. The CDR3 consists of 12 residues. The CDR3 DNA sequence: TGTGCCAGCGCGGGGGGTGGCGGGGAGCAGTTCTTC. Amino acid sequence: CASAGGGGEQFF.

This sequence joins TRBV2 and TRBJ2-5; TRBD2 might be the D (6 bases). V shed 4 bases and J shed 7 bases, with 19 bases lying between them. Germline V gives CDR1 SNHLY, CDR2 FYNNEI. CDR3 size: 15 residues. The CDR3 DNA follows: TGTGCCAGCAGTGCCGGGAGCTCGGATCTAGCGACCCAGTACTTC. This gives the protein CASSAGSSDLATQYF.

This chain connects TRBV3-1 (or the pseudogene TRBV3-2) to TRBJ2-3; D is unresolved. The CDR3 has 14 amino acids. Germline lookup yields CDR1 LGHDT and CDR2 YNNKEL (reference sequence). The V end was cut by 4 bases, the J end by 0 bases, with 8 bases between. The CDR3 region has the DNA TGTGCCAGCAGCCGAATGACTAGCACAGATACGCAGTATTTT. It yields the protein CASSRMTSTDTQYF.

This clone came up once. The chain employs TRBV5-4 and TRBJ2-3, with 11 bases lining up with TRBD2. Per the germline V gene, CDR1 is SGHNT and CDR2 is YYREEE (reference sequence). Unmatched junction bases numbered 5, after V lost 4 bases and J lost 4 bases. There are 15 residues in the CDR3. CDR3 sequence reads: CASSPTSGSPDTQYF. CDR3 coding DNA: TGTGCCAGCAGCCCAACTAGCGGGAGCCCAGATACGCAGTATTTT.

V gene TRBV19 combines with J gene TRBJ2-1; D gene unclear. The CDR3 loop spans 15 amino acids. Germline lookup yields CDR1 LNHDA and CDR2 SQIVND (reference sequence). With 4 bases removed from V and 0 bases from J, the gap between germline ends came to 10 bases. CDR3 sequence: CASSKLASSYNEQFF. The CDR3 coding sequence is TGTGCCAGTAGTAAGCTGGCTAGCTCCTACAATGAGCAGTTCTTC.

V usage is TRBV7-9 and J usage is TRBJ2-5; no firm D call. V was trimmed by 6 bases and J by 3 bases, leaving 5 bases between them. From germline, CDR1 is SEHNR and CDR2 FQNEAQ (reference sequence). This CDR3 has 11 amino acids. CDR3 amino acids: CASRSEETQYF. The CDR3 coding sequence is TGTGCCAGCAGGTCGGAAGAGACCCAGTACTTC.

The CDR3 loop is CASSQTGGKHEKLFF. As DNA, the CDR3 is TGTGCCAGCAGTCAGACAGGGGGAAAACACGAAAAACTGTTTTTT. The J gene is TRBJ1-4, the V gene TRBV6-5; TRBD1 matches 9 bases. V lost 5 bases, J lost 8 bases, and 9 bases stayed unmatched. Germline V lookup: CDR1 MNHEY, CDR2 SVGAGI. This CDR3 contains 15 residues.

This chain connects TRBV2 to TRBJ2-1, with TRBD2 identical over 7 bases. The J segment lost 2 bases and the V segment lost 4 bases, leaving 5 bases of the junction unmatched. This CDR3 has 15 amino acids. Germline V gives CDR1 SNHLY, CDR2 FYNNEI. The CDR3, as DNA: TGTGCCAGCAGTGGCGGACTAGTAGCCTACAATGAGCAGTTCTTC. This translates into CASSGGLVAYNEQFF.

This chain connects TRBV28 to TRBJ1-2; D unclear. With 5 bases removed from V and 2 bases from J, the gap between germline ends came to 12 bases. From germline, CDR1 is MDHEN and CDR2 SYDVKM. The CDR3 contains 14 residues. This CDR3 is CASSIDQANYGYTF. DNA for the CDR3: TGTGCCAGCAGTATCGACCAGGCGAACTATGGCTACACCTTC.

The rearrangement links TRBV18 to TRBJ2-2; D remains unclear. The CDR3 is made up of 16 amino acids. Germline assignment: CDR1 KGHSH and CDR2 LQKENI. Trimming left V 4 bases short and J 2 bases short, with 14 bases between. CDR3 sequence: CASSRGQASNTGELFF. For the CDR3, the DNA is TGTGCCAGCTCACGAGGCCAAGCCTCCAACACCGGGGAGCTGTTTTTT.